This T cell receptor (beta chain) was sequenced during a study of Tregs in tolerant kidney transplant recipients. J lost 5 bases, V lost 0 bases, and 1 base had no gene match. The germline V gene encodes CDR1 SGHRS and CDR2 YFSETQ. This CDR3 is 14 amino acids long. Mixed chimerism was transient after nonmyeloablative marrow transplants from related graft donors. Thawed PBMCs were FACS-sorted into unstimulated CD4+CD25+CD127- regulatory T cells, CD4+CD25- non-regulatory cells, CD4 and CD8 cells. Findings and limits, study-wide: The small number of patients limits these findings pending further validation.

Here immunoSEQ multiplex PCR was the method, and the copy in TCRdb shows in-frame clones only, minus some. This sample's table has tens of thousands of clones. With regard to this clone: Its cognate antigen is unknown. With the read ending 3 residues before the CDR3 end, the germline J gene is used to fill in that end.

This specimen consisted of CD4+ T cells from blood (PBMCs), obtained 24 months after the transplant. This sequence was found in a human patient who received a combined kidney and bone marrow transplant. Some T cells may be supplied by the graft donor. The rearrangement joins TRBV5-1 to TRBJ2-3, with TRBD2 matching over 9 bases. CDR3 amino acids: CASSLGGGEDTQYF. The DNA read from the CDR3 is TGCGCCAGCAGCTTGGGCGGGGGGGAAGATACG.